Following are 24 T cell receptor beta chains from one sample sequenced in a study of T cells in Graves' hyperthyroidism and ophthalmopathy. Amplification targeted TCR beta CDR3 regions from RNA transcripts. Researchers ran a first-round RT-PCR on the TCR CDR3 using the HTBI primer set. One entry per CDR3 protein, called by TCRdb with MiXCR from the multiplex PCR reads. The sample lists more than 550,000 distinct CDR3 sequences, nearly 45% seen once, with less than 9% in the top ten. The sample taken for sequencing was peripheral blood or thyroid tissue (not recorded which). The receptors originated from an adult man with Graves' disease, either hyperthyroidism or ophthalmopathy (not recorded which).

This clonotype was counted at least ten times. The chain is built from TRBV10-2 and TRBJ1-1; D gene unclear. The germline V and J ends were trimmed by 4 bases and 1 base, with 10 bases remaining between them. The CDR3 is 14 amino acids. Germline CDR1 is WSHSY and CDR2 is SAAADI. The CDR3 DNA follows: TGCGCCAGCAGTGCAGCGGCAGAGAACACTGAAGCTTTCTTT. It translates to CASSAAAENTEAFF.

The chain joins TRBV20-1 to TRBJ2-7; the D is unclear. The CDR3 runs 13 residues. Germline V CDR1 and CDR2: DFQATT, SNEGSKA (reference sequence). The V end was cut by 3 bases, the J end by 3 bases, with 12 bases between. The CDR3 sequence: CSARLDTRYEQYF. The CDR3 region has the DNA TGCAGTGCTAGGTTAGATACCCGCTACGAGCAGTACTTC.

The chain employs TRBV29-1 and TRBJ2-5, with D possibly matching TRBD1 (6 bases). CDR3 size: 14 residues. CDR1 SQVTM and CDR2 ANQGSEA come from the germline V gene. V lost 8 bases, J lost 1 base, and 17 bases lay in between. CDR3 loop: CSSSGALAQETQYF. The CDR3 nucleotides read TGCAGCTCCTCAGGGGCCCTGGCCCAAGAGACCCAGTACTTC.

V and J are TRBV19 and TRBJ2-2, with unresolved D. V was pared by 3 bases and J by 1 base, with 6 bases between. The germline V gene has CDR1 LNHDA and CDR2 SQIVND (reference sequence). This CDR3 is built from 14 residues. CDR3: CASSMLVNTGELFF. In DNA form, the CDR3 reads TGTGCCAGTAGTATGTTGGTGAACACCGGGGAGCTGTTTTTT.

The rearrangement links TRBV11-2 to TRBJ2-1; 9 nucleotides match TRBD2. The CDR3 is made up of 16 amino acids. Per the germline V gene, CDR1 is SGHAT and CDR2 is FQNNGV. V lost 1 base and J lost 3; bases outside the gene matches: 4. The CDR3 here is CASSLVRLAVYNEQFF. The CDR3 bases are TGTGCCAGCAGCTTAGTGCGACTAGCGGTCTACAATGAGCAGTTCTTC.

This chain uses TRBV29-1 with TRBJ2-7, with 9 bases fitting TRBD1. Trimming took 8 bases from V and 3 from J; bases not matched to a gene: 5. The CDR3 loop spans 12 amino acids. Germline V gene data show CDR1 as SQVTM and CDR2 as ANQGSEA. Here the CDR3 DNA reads TGCAGCCTCATGGGACAGGGCTACGAGCAGTACTTC. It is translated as CSLMGQGYEQYF.

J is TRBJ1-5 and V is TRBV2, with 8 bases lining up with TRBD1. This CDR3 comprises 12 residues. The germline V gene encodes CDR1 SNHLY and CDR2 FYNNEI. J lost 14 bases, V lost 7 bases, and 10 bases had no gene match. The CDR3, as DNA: TGTGCCAGCATTGGGGCAGGGGGCTACGAGCATTTT. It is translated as CASIGAGGYEHF.

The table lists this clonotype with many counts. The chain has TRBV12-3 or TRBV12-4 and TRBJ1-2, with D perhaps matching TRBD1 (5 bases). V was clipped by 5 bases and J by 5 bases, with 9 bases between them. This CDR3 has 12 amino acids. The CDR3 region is CASSPEGYGYTF. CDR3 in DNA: TGTGCCAGCAGTCCCGAGGGGTATGGCTACACCTTC.

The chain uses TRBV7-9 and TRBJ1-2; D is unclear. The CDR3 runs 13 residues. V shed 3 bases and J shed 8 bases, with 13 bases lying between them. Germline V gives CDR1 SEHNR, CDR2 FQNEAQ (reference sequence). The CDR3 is CASSFVAGNGYTF. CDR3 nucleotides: TGTGCCAGCAGCTTTGTAGCGGGAAACGGCTACACCTTC.

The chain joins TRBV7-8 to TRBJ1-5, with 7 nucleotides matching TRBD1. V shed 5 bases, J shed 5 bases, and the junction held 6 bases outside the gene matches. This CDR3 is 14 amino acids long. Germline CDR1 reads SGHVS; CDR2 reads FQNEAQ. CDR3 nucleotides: TGTGCCAGCAGCCCCTACAGGGGTGATCAGCCCCAGCATTTT. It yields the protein CASSPYRGDQPQHF.

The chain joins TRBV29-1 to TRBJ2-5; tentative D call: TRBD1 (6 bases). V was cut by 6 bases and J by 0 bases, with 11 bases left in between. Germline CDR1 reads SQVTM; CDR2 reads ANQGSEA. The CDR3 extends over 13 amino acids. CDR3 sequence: CSVTTGYQETQYF. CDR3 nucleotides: TGCAGCGTAACTACAGGGTACCAAGAGACCCAGTACTTC.

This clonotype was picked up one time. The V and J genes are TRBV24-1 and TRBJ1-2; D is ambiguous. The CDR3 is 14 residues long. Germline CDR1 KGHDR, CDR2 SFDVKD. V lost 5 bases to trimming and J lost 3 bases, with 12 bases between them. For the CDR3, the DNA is TGTGCCACCAGTGCCTCGGGAGAATACTATGGCTACACCTTC. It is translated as CATSASGEYYGYTF.

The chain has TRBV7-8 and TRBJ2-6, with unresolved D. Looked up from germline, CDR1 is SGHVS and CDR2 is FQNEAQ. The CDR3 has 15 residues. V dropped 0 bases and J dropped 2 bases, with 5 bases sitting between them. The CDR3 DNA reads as TGTGCCAGCAGCTTAGCCCCACCTGGGGCCAACGTCCTGACTTTC. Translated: CASSLAPPGANVLTF. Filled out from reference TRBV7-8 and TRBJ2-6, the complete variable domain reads GAGVSQSPRYKVAKRGQDVALRCDPISGHVSLFWYQQALGQGPEFLTYFQNEAQLDKSGLPSDRFFAERPEGSVSTLKIQRTQQEDSAVYLCASSLAPPGANVLTFGAGSRLTVL.

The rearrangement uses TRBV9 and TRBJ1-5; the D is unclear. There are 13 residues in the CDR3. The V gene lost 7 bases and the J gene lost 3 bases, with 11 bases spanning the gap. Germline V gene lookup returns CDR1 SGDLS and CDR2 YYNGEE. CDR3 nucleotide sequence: TGTGCCAGCCTGCGAAACGCCAATCAGCCCCAGCATTTT. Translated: CASLRNANQPQHF.

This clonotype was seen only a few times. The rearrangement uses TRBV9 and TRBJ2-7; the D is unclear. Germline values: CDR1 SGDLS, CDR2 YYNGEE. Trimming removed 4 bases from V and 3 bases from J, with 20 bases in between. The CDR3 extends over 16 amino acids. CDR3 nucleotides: TGTGCCAGCAGCTTCATCCCCCAAGCCAGTGTCTACGAGCAGTACTTC. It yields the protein CASSFIPQASVYEQYF. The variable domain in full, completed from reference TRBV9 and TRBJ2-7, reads DSGVTQTPKHLITATGQRVTLRCSPRSGDLSVYWYQQSLDQGLQFLIQYYNGEERAKGNILERFSAQQFPDLHSELNLSSLELGDSALYFCASSFIPQASVYEQYFGPGTRLTVT.

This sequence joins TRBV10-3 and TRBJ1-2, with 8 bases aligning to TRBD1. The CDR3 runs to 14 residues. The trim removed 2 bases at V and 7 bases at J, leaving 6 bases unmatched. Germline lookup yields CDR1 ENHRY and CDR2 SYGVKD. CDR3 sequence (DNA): TGTGCCATCAGTGAGACCCGGACAGGGTTTGGCTACACCTTC. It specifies CAISETRTGFGYTF.

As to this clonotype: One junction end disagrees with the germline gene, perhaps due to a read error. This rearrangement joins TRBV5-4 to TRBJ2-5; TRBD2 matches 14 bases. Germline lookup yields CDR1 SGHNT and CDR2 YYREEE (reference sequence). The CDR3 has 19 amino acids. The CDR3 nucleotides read TGCGCCAGCAGCCGAGGTTTTATCGGGACTAGCGGGAGCGGGGAGACCCAGTACTTC. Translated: CASSRGFIGTSGSGETQYF.

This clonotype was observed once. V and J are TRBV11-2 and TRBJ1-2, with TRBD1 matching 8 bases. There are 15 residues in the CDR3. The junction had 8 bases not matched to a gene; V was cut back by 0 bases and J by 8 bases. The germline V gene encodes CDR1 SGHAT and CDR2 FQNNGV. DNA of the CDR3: TGTGCCAGCAGCTTAGATCCCCAGGGGGCCGGGGGCTACACCTTC. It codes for CASSLDPQGAGGYTF.

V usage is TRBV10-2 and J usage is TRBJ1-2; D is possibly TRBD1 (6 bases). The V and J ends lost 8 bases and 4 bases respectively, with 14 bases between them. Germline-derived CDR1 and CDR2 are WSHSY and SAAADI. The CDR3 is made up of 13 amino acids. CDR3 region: CASPPHRAYGYTF. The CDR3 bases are TGCGCCAGCCCACCTCACAGGGCCTATGGCTACACCTTC.

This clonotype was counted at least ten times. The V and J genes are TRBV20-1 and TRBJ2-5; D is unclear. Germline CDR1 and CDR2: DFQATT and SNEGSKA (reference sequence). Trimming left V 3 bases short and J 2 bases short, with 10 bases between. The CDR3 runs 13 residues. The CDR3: CSARSVWQETQYF. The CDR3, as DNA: TGCAGTGCTAGGTCGGTCTGGCAAGAGACCCAGTACTTC.

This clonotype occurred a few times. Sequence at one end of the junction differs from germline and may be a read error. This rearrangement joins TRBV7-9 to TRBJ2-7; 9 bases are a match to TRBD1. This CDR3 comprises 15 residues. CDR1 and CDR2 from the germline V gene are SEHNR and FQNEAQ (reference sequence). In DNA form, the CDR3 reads TGCGCCAGCAGCCTGGGACAGGGTTCGCCCTACGAGCAGTACTTC. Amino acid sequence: CASSLGQGSPYEQYF.

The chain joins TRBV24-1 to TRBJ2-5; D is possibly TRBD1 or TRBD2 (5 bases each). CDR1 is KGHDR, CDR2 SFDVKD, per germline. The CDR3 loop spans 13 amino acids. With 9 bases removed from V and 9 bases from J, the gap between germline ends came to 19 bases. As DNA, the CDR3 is TGTGCCACCGGGGGACCTCACAATCAGCCCCAGTACTTC. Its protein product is CATGGPHNQPQYF.

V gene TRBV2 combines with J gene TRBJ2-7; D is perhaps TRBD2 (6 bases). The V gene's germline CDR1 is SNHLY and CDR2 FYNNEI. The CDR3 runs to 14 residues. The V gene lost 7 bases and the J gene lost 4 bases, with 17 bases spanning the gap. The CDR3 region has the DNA TGTGCCAGCAATCGGGCGGGGTCACTATACGAGCAGTACTTC. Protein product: CASNRAGSLYEQYF.

CDR3 region: CASSQATRQGAGYTF. The CDR3 DNA follows: TGTGCCAGCAGCCAAGCAACCAGACAGGGAGCTGGCTACACCTTC. The chain carries TRBV10-3 and TRBJ1-2; TRBD1 matches 7 bases. With 10 bases clipped from V and 7 bases from J, the junction kept 18 bases outside the gene matches. Germline V gene lookup returns CDR1 ENHRY and CDR2 SYGVKD. This CDR3 region has 15 residues.